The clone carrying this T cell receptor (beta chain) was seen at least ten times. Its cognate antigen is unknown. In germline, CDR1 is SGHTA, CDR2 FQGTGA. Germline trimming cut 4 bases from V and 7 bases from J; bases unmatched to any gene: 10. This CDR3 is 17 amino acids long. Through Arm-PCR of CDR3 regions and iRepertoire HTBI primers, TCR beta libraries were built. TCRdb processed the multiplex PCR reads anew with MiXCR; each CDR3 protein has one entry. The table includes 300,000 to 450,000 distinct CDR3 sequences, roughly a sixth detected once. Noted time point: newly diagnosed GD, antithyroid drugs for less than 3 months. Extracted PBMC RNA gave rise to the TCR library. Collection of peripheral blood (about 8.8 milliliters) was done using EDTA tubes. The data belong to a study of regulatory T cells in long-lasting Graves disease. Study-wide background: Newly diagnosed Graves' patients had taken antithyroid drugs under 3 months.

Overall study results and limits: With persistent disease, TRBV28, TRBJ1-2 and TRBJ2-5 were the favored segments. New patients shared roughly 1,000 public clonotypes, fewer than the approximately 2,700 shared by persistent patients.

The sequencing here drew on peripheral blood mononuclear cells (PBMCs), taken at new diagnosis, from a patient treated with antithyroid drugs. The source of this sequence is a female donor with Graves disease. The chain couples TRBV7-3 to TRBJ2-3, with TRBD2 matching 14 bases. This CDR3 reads CASSSFGTSGSLNTQYF. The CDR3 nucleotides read TGTGCCAGCAGCTCCTTCGGGACTAGCGGGAGTTTAAATACGCAGTATTTT.